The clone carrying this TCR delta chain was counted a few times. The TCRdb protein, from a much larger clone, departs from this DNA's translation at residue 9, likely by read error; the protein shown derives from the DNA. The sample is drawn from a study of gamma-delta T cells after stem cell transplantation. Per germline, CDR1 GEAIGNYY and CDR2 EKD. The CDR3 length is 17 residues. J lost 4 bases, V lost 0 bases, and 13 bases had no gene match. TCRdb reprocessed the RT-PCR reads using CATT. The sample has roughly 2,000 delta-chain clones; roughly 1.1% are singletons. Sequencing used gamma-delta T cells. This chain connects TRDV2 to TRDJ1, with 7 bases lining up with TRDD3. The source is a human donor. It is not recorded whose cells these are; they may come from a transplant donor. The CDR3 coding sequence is TGTGCCTGTGACACCTTGAGTACTGAGGGATACAACGATAAACTCATCTTT. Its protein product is CACDTLSTEGYNDKLIF.